This entry lists 3 T cell receptor beta chains sequenced from one sample in a study of shared clonotypes between healthy human individuals. TCRdb's table, derived via immunoSEQ multiplex PCR, lists solely in-frame clones and lacks some. This table holds about 230,000 clones, just over 65% found once. Source material: memory CD4+ T cells sorted from blood. The subset is: CD45RA-negative fraction. These receptors came from a man between 25 and 39 years old in good health.

In regard to this clone: Other DNA sequences in the same sample also yield this CDR3. This sequence joins TRBV7-8 and TRBJ2-7, with unresolved D. V was trimmed by 1 base and J by 6 bases, leaving 7 bases between them. CDR3 length equals 12 residues. Germline V lookup: CDR1 SGHVS, CDR2 FQNEAQ. The CDR3 reads CASSLGGGEQYF. The CDR3 DNA is TGTGCCAGCAGCTTAGGGGGTGGCGAGCAGTACTTC.

J is TRBJ2-3 and V is TRBV5-6; D perhaps matches TRBD1 (6 bases). This CDR3 has 14 residues. Trimming took 3 bases from V and 3 from J, leaving 11 bases between them. Germline V gives CDR1 SGHDT, CDR2 YYEEEE. The CDR3 is CASSSLQGTDTQYF. The CDR3 region has the DNA TGTGCCAGCAGCTCCCTACAGGGAACAGATACGCAGTATTTT.

This chain connects TRBV19 to TRBJ2-5, with TRBD2 identical over 9 bases. CDR1 is LNHDA and CDR2 is SQIVND in the germline V gene (reference sequence). V gave up 1 base and J gave up 2 bases; unmatched junction bases: 2. This CDR3 has 15 residues. The DNA for the CDR3 is TGTGCCAGTAGTATAGGGACTAGCGTGCAAGAGACCCAGTACTTC. Residues: CASSIGTSVQETQYF.